The entry below describes one TCR beta chain. In germline, CDR1 is SEHNR, CDR2 FQNEAQ (reference sequence). This CDR3 region has 13 residues. V was cut by 6 bases and J by 2 bases, with 11 bases left in between. This specimen belongs to a study of blood T cell repertoires in COVID-19. As for the study in general: Spain, Italy and the United States supplied samples that represented acute and convalescent COVID-19. Nucleic acid was either cDNA or gDNA, and it came from T cells, B-cell-depleted T cells, or PBMCs.

Under the authors' procedure: From reference gene primer amplification, estimates of nucleated cell counts were derived. The table came from immunoSEQ multiplex PCR; TCRdb's copy has only in-frame clones and leaves some out. For V, J and clone size, that table is used; D and trimming come from the DNA. The table shows fewer than 200,000 clones, with roughly 90% occurring only once. Sequences were obtained from peripheral blood. This receptor was obtained from a woman between 55 and 75 years old who had recovered from COVID-19. The chain has TRBV7-9 and TRBJ2-7; D call uncertain. The CDR3 loop reads CASSTTAPYEQYF. The DNA of the CDR3 is TGTGCCAGCAGTACGACTGCCCCCTACGAGCAGTACTTC.